Given below is one T cell receptor (beta chain) in context. No antigen is known for it. The V gene's germline CDR1 is SQVTM and CDR2 ANQGSEA. V lost 6 bases and J lost 4, with 10 bases in between. This CDR3 is 11 amino acids long. The data originate from a study of cytomegalovirus exposure and HLA in healthy donors. Study-level results: In vitro, a few CMV-associated chains proved specific for CMV antigens.

TCRdb's copy holds only in-frame clones and misses some; the assay was immunoSEQ multiplex PCR. The sample holds 100,000 to 120,000 clones, approximately 89% seen once. The clonotype originates from a woman aged 18-29 years in good health and CMV-seronegative. Sequences were obtained from PBMCs. This rearrangement joins TRBV29-1 to TRBJ2-7; possible D gene TRBD2, 5 bases. Written as DNA, the CDR3 is TGCAGCGTCGAGGACTGGTACGAGCAGTACTTC. This encodes CSVEDWYEQYF.